Each of the 15 T cell receptor beta chains below was sequenced from the same sample in a study of PD-L1 blockade in urothelial cancer. Time point here: pretreatment peripheral blood. Generated by immunoSEQ multiplex PCR, the TCRdb table keeps only in-frame clones and is missing some. The sample records tens of thousands of clones, less than 90% being singletons. The sample consisted of PBMCs, taken around atezolizumab (anti-PD-L1) treatment. All receptors come from a man aged 65-85 years with urothelial cancer.

The chain has TRBV5-1 and TRBJ2-5; 10 nucleotides agree with TRBD1. From germline, CDR1 is SGHRS and CDR2 YFSETQ. V was clipped by 7 bases and J by 5 bases; unmatched bases: 5. CDR3 size: 13 residues. CDR3 protein: CASRQGASETQYF. CDR3 bases: TGCGCCAGCCGACAGGGGGCGAGTGAGACCCAGTACTTC.

J is TRBJ2-5 and V is TRBV11-2; 8 positions match TRBD1. The CDR3 covers 15 residues. Germline CDR1 and CDR2: SGHAT and FQNNGV. Unmatched junction bases numbered 6, after V lost 1 base and J lost 5 bases. CDR3 sequence (DNA): TGTGCCAGCAGCTTAGGGACAGGGACGTTCGAGACCCAGTACTTC. This gives the protein CASSLGTGTFETQYF.

This clone has a single count. The J gene is TRBJ2-2, the V gene TRBV5-1; 7 bases agree with TRBD2. The CDR3 covers 15 residues. Unmatched junction bases numbered 3, after V lost 2 bases and J lost 2 bases. CDR1 and CDR2 (germline): SGHRS, YFSETQ. In DNA, the CDR3 is TGCGCCAGCAGCTTCACAGCGGGAAACACCGGGGAGCTGTTTTTT. It is translated as CASSFTAGNTGELFF.

V is TRBV5-1 and J is TRBJ1-1; 7 bases are a match to TRBD1. CDR1 SGHRS and CDR2 YFSETQ come from the germline V gene. CDR3 length: 14 residues. Losses at the gene ends were 5 bases for V and 4 bases for J; bases not matched to a gene: 8. The CDR3 sequence is CASRPTTGTTEAFF. CDR3 DNA sequence: TGCGCCAGCAGACCTACGACAGGGACCACTGAAGCTTTCTTT.

This clone has a single count. The chain links TRBV2 to TRBJ2-3, with TRBD2 identical over 14 bases. This CDR3 contains 16 residues. In germline, CDR1 is SNHLY, CDR2 FYNNEI. V lost 7 bases, J lost 6 bases, and 9 bases stayed unmatched. For the CDR3, the DNA is TGTGCCAGCACTAGGGTCCGGACTAGCGGGAGGGATACGCAGTATTTT. Its protein product is CASTRVRTSGRDTQYF.

The table lists this clone with a count of one. The chain has TRBV19 and TRBJ2-1, with TRBD2 matching over 13 bases. The J segment lost 4 bases and the V segment lost 10 bases, leaving 10 bases of the junction unmatched. This CDR3 has 16 residues. Germline-derived CDR1 and CDR2 are LNHDA and SQIVND (reference sequence). CDR3 in amino acids: CATSVLAGGGYNEQFF. Here the CDR3 DNA reads TGTGCCACCTCCGTACTAGCGGGAGGGGGTTACAATGAGCAGTTCTTC.

The CDR3: CASSQDRASLLNYGYTF. DNA of the CDR3: TGTGCCAGCAGCCAAGACAGGGCTTCGCTCCTGAACTATGGCTACACCTTC. The gene calls are TRBV7-9 and TRBJ1-2; 7 bases map to TRBD1. The CDR3 sequence is 17 residues long. The V gene's germline CDR1 is SEHNR and CDR2 FQNEAQ (reference sequence). V trimming: 5 bases; J trimming: 2 bases; junction bases outside the gene matches: 14.

The rearrangement joins TRBV2 to TRBJ2-5; no firm D call. CDR3 length: 12 amino acids. Germline loops: CDR1 SNHLY, CDR2 FYNNEI. V was trimmed by 6 bases and J by 2 bases, leaving 7 bases between them. The CDR3 spells CASRGIQETQYF. CDR3 coding DNA: TGTGCCAGCAGGGGCATACAAGAGACCCAGTACTTC.

The V and J genes are TRBV6-5 and TRBJ2-7; D is ambiguous. Trimming pared 0 bases from V and 3 bases from J, leaving 12 bases between. Germline values: CDR1 MNHEY, CDR2 SVGAGI. The CDR3 runs to 15 residues. The CDR3 loop is CASSYSRMVDYEQYF. CDR3 coding DNA: TGTGCCAGCAGTTACTCGAGGATGGTCGACTACGAGCAGTACTTC.

The rearrangement links TRBV6-5 to TRBJ2-1; 12 bases agree with TRBD2. The V and J ends lost 6 bases and 13 bases, in that order; junction bases with no gene match: 10. The CDR3 length is 14 residues. Looked up from germline, CDR1 is MNHEY and CDR2 is SVGAGI. Here the CDR3 reads CASSLGTSGRAQFF. In DNA form, the CDR3 reads TGTGCCAGCAGCCTCGGGACTAGCGGGCGTGCCCAGTTCTTC.

This chain joins TRBV10-2 and TRBJ2-3, with TRBD2 matching over 7 bases. The germline V gene encodes CDR1 WSHSY and CDR2 SAAADI. This CDR3 comprises 15 residues. V lost 5 bases, J lost 0 bases, and 5 bases stayed unmatched. The CDR3 DNA is TGCGCCAGCAGTTTTACTAGCGTTAGCACAGATACGCAGTATTTT. The encoded protein is CASSFTSVSTDTQYF.

This chain uses TRBV28 with TRBJ2-3; 9 bases are a match to TRBD1. V lost 6 bases to trimming and J lost 5 bases; unmatched junction nucleotides: 12. This CDR3 spans 16 amino acids. Germline assignment: CDR1 MDHEN and CDR2 SYDVKM. The CDR3 sequence: CASRLPGQGGRDTQYF. The CDR3 DNA sequence: TGTGCCAGCAGACTTCCGGGACAGGGTGGCAGAGATACGCAGTATTTT.

V usage is TRBV5-6 and J usage is TRBJ1-5; the match to TRBD1 covers 10 bases. With 1 base clipped from V and 5 bases from J, the junction kept 6 bases outside the gene matches. Germline V gene lookup returns CDR1 SGHDT and CDR2 YYEEEE. The CDR3 runs to 16 residues. CDR3 in amino acids: CASSLHRQGAYQPQHF. The CDR3 DNA follows: TGTGCCAGCAGCTTGCACCGACAGGGGGCATATCAGCCCCAGCATTTT.

The chain links TRBV5-1 to TRBJ1-1, with 7 bases identical to TRBD1. The junction had 7 bases not matched to a gene; V was cut back by 4 bases and J by 4 bases. There are 14 residues in the CDR3. Germline V CDR1 and CDR2: SGHRS, YFSETQ. The CDR3 coding sequence is TGCGCCAGCAGCCGGGACAGCTCGCGCACTGAAGCTTTCTTT. Protein: CASSRDSSRTEAFF.

In this sample, this clone turned up once. The chain couples TRBV2 to TRBJ2-2; D is possibly TRBD1 (6 bases). V gave up 5 bases and J gave up 4 bases, with 11 bases separating them. CDR1 is SNHLY, CDR2 FYNNEI, per germline. The CDR3 is made up of 14 amino acids. CDR3 nucleotide sequence: TGTGCCAGCAGTTGGCGAGGGGGCACCGGGGAGCTGTTTTTT. This sequence encodes CASSWRGGTGELFF.